These 29 T cell receptor beta chains were sequenced from one sample in a study of cytomegalovirus exposure and HLA in healthy donors. The PCR employed 60 Vbeta primers together with 13 Jbeta primers. This table comes from immunoSEQ multiplex PCR, and its TCRdb copy is limited to in-frame clones, with some not included. The data contain 220,000 or so clones, approximately 70% of them singletons. Input material: PBMCs. These TCRs come from a woman aged 25 to 39 in good health and CMV-seronegative.

In its sample, this clone was seen a few times. CDR3 region: CASSQREGARETQYF. CDR3 DNA sequence: TGTGCCAGCAGCCAGCGGGAGGGTGCTAGGGAGACCCAGTACTTC. The gene calls are TRBV7-8 and TRBJ2-5; 10 bases map to TRBD2. In germline, CDR1 is SGHVS, CDR2 FQNEAQ. The CDR3 spans 15 residues. Germline trimming cut 5 bases from V and 5 bases from J; bases unmatched to any gene: 8. The full variable domain, completed using reference TRBV7-8 and TRBJ2-5, is GAGVSQSPRYKVAKRGQDVALRCDPISGHVSLFWYQQALGQGPEFLTYFQNEAQLDKSGLPSDRFFAERPEGSVSTLKIQRTQQEDSAVYLCASSQREGARETQYFGPGTRLLVL.

The chain employs TRBV4-2 and TRBJ2-2; 10 positions match TRBD2. After removal of 4 bases from V and 9 bases from J, the junction contained 2 bases not matched to a gene. This CDR3 spans 13 amino acids. Germline V gene data show CDR1 as LGHNA and CDR2 as YNFKEQ. CDR3 region: CASSPGLARELFF. DNA of the CDR3: TGTGCCAGCAGCCCGGGACTAGCGAGGGAGCTGTTTTTT.

The chain combines TRBV9 with TRBJ2-3; TRBD1 agrees at 7 bases. Trimming at V came to 3 bases and at J to 4 bases, leaving 11 bases not matched to a gene. Germline V lookup: CDR1 SGDLS, CDR2 YYNGEE. The CDR3 contains 16 residues. The CDR3 DNA sequence: TGTGCCAGCAGCGAGCGGCCTGATCAGGGGGCAGATACGCAGTATTTT. It is translated as CASSERPDQGADTQYF. The variable domain in full, with the rest retrieved from reference TRBV9 and TRBJ2-3, is DSGVTQTPKHLITATGQRVTLRCSPRSGDLSVYWYQQSLDQGLQFLIQYYNGEERAKGNILERFSAQQFPDLHSELNLSSLELGDSALYFCASSERPDQGADTQYFGPGTRLTVL.

V gene TRBV5-1 combines with J gene TRBJ2-7, with 7 bases that match TRBD2. With 4 bases clipped from V and 0 bases from J, the junction kept 7 bases outside the gene matches. CDR1 is SGHRS and CDR2 is YFSETQ in the germline V gene. CDR3 length equals 15 residues. CDR3 loop: CASSPLGGNSYEQYF. The DNA of the CDR3 is TGCGCCAGCAGCCCCCTCGGGGGGAACTCCTACGAGCAGTACTTC.

This chain connects TRBV5-1 to TRBJ1-3; 8 nucleotides agree with TRBD1. J was trimmed by 4 bases and V by 4 bases; bases with no gene match: 4. CDR3 length: 14 residues. Germline V CDR1 and CDR2: SGHRS, YFSETQ. CDR3: CASSTTGEGNTIYF. The CDR3 DNA reads as TGCGCCAGCAGCACGACAGGGGAGGGAAACACCATATATTTT.

V and J are TRBV25-1 and TRBJ2-3; 9 nucleotides agree with TRBD2. V gave up 2 bases and J gave up 2 bases; unmatched junction bases: 2. The CDR3 runs to 15 residues. Germline loops: CDR1 MGHDK, CDR2 SYGVNS. The CDR3 DNA is TGTGCCAGCAGTGAAACTAGCGGGCCCACAGATACGCAGTATTTT. This codes for CASSETSGPTDTQYF.

This clone was seen a few times. It may be a read error: a sequence one base away is much more abundant. The chain has TRBV6-4 and TRBJ1-1; D ambiguous. CDR1 and CDR2 (germline): MRHNA, SNTAGT. This CDR3 is 13 amino acids long. The CDR3 DNA reads TGTGCCAGCAGTCACTCTTACAGCACTGAAGCTTTCTTT. This sequence encodes CASSHSYSTEAFF.

This clone was observed a single time. V gene TRBV5-1 combines with J gene TRBJ2-1; TRBD2 matches at 9 bases. This CDR3 comprises 15 residues. V gave up 4 bases and J gave up 8 bases; unmatched junction bases: 10. Germline V gene sequence: CDR1 SGHRS, CDR2 YFSETQ. The CDR3 here is CASSLGASGNYEQFF. DNA of the CDR3: TGCGCCAGCAGCCTGGGGGCTAGCGGGAACTATGAGCAGTTCTTC.

This chain uses TRBV5-1 with TRBJ2-1, with 14 bases lining up with TRBD2. With 0 bases clipped from V and 8 bases from J, the junction kept 4 bases outside the gene matches. The CDR3 totals 16 residues. Germline lookup yields CDR1 SGHRS and CDR2 YFSETQ. The CDR3 bases are TGCGCCAGCAGCTTGGAGGGACTAGCGGGAGTCGATGAGCAGTTCTTC. It specifies CASSLEGLAGVDEQFF.

A word on this clone: Compared with germline, one end of the junction differs, possibly owing to a read error. The chain joins TRBV27 to TRBJ2-2; TRBD2 might be the D (6 bases). CDR1 and CDR2 (germline): MNHEY, SMNVEV (reference sequence). The length of the CDR3 is 17 residues. CDR3 loop: CVSSLLYGGGYTGELFF. In nucleotides, the CDR3 is TGTGTCAGCAGTTTATTATATGGGGGAGGTTACACCGGGGAGCTGTTTTTT.

This clone was counted a few times. The CDR3 is CASDLSVFDPEQGYNQPQHF. In DNA form, the CDR3 reads TGTGCCAGCGATCTCTCCGTTTTTGATCCAGAACAGGGTTACAATCAGCCCCAGCATTTT. The chain has TRBV19 and TRBJ1-5, with TRBD1 as a possible D gene (6 bases). Germline V gene sequence: CDR1 LNHDA, CDR2 SQIVND (reference sequence). This CDR3 is built from 20 residues. V was pared by 9 bases and J by 3 bases, with 33 bases between.

The chain carries TRBV9 and TRBJ2-1; 10 nucleotides match TRBD2. CDR1 is SGDLS, CDR2 YYNGEE, per germline. This CDR3 has 16 residues. Trimming cost V 4 bases and J 4 bases; bases outside gene matches: 8. The CDR3 sequence: CASSTYLAGVYNEQFF. The CDR3 bases are TGTGCCAGCAGCACCTATCTAGCGGGAGTGTACAATGAGCAGTTCTTC.

V usage is TRBV11-3 and J usage is TRBJ2-3, with D possibly being TRBD2 (6 bases). Germline assignment: CDR1 SGHNT and CDR2 YENEEA. V was clipped by 0 bases and J by 6 bases, with 10 bases between them. There are 14 residues in the CDR3. CDR3 bases: TGTGCCAGCAGCTTAGATAGGAGGGCGGATACGCAGTATTTT. This sequence encodes CASSLDRRADTQYF. Looking up the rest from reference TRBV11-3 and TRBJ2-3 gives the full variable domain: EAGVVQSPRYKIIEKKQPVAFWCNPISGHNTLYWYLQNLGQGPELLIRYENEEAVDDSQLPKDRFSAERLKGVDSTLKIQPAELGDSAVYLCASSLDRRADTQYFGPGTRLTVL.

This rearrangement joins TRBV5-1 to TRBJ1-6; 8 bases are shared with TRBD1. The CDR3 extends over 14 amino acids. The ends lost 4 bases at V and 10 bases at J; junction bases unmatched: 7. Germline CDR1 SGHRS, CDR2 YFSETQ. The CDR3 sequence is CASSPRTGHSPLHF. CDR3 coding DNA: TGCGCCAGCAGCCCGCGGACAGGGCACTCACCCCTCCACTTT.

The table lists this clone with a count of one. The chain recombines TRBV5-4 with TRBJ2-7, with TRBD2 identical over 13 bases. From germline, CDR1 is SGHNT and CDR2 YYREEE (reference sequence). This CDR3 is built from 13 residues. V shed 4 bases and J 10 bases; nucleotides not matched to a gene: 5. CDR3 nucleotide sequence: TGTGCCAGCAGCCCGGGACTAGCGGGACCACAGTACTTC. Translated: CASSPGLAGPQYF.

The chain is built from TRBV5-1 and TRBJ2-7; TRBD1 is a possible D gene (6 bases). The germline V gene encodes CDR1 SGHRS and CDR2 YFSETQ. CDR3 length equals 14 residues. Trimming removed 1 base at V and 2 bases at J, with 10 bases between. CDR3 region: CASSLLGAAYEQYF. In DNA, the CDR3 is TGCGCCAGCAGCTTGTTGGGGGCCGCCTACGAGCAGTACTTC. Filled out from reference TRBV5-1 and TRBJ2-7, the complete variable domain reads KAGVTQTPRYLIKTRGQQVTLSCSPISGHRSVSWYQQTPGQGLQFLFEYFSETQRNKGNFPGRFSGRQFSNSRSEMNVSTLELGDSALYLCASSLLGAAYEQYFGPGTRLTVT.

About this clone: The junction and the germline gene differ at one end; a read error may be behind it. The chain uses TRBV7-9 and TRBJ1-1, with D perhaps matching TRBD1 (5 bases). In germline, CDR1 is SEHNR, CDR2 FQNEAQ (reference sequence). The CDR3 contains 13 residues. The CDR3 spells CSSSLGQLTEAFF. The CDR3 nucleotides read TGTTCCAGCAGCTTAGGACAATTAACTGAAGCTTTCTTT.

This clone was picked up many times. This chain joins TRBV30 and TRBJ2-1; 7 positions match TRBD2. Per the germline V gene, CDR1 is GTSNPN and CDR2 is SVGIG (reference sequence). This CDR3 comprises 13 residues. Germline trimming cut 3 bases from V and 6 bases from J; bases unmatched to any gene: 5. CDR3 DNA: TGTGCCTGGAGCCTTGGACTAGTCAATGAGCAGTTCTTC. This encodes CAWSLGLVNEQFF.

The sample holds a few counts of this clone. The chain carries TRBV9 and TRBJ2-7; D not resolved. CDR3 length equals 12 residues. From germline, CDR1 is SGDLS and CDR2 YYNGEE. V was trimmed by 4 bases and J by 5 bases, leaving 10 bases between them. This CDR3 reads CASSSSSHEQYF. The CDR3 DNA sequence: TGTGCCAGCAGCAGTAGTAGCCACGAGCAGTACTTC.

For this clone: This sample includes further DNA sequences coding for the same CDR3. V and J are TRBV19 and TRBJ1-2; D not resolved. The germline V and J ends were trimmed by 1 base and 2 bases, with 5 bases remaining between them. The CDR3 runs to 13 residues. Germline lookup yields CDR1 LNHDA and CDR2 SQIVND (reference sequence). The CDR3 region has the DNA TGTGCCAGTAGTATAGGCGGGAACTATGGCTACACCTTC. Translated: CASSIGGNYGYTF. Variable domain in full (rest from reference TRBV19 and TRBJ1-2): DGGITQSPKYLFRKEGQNVTLSCEQNLNHDAMYWYRQDPGQGLRLIYYSQIVNDFQKGDIAEGYSVSREKKESFPLTVTSAQKNPTAFYLCASSIGGNYGYTFGSGTRLTVV.

Concerning this clone itself: A junction end diverges from the germline sequence, so it may reflect a read error. The chain couples TRBV7-9 to TRBJ2-1, with D perhaps TRBD2 (5 bases). Germline V CDR1 and CDR2: SEHNR, FQNEAQ (reference sequence). This CDR3 comprises 17 residues. The CDR3 region has the DNA TGTTCCAGCAGCGCTACTATGGGGATAGCGAGAACAGATGAGCAGTTCTTC. This translates into CSSSATMGIARTDEQFF.

The chain carries TRBV6-1 and TRBJ1-1; 8 bases line up with TRBD1. This CDR3 is 15 amino acids long. J gave up 3 bases and V 4 bases, and 7 bases lay outside the gene matches. From germline, CDR1 is MNHNS and CDR2 SASEGT. In DNA, the CDR3 is TGTGCCAGCAGTGTGCAGACAGGGGTGGACACTGAAGCTTTCTTT. It encodes CASSVQTGVDTEAFF.

This clone occurred a few times. V gene TRBV6-1 combines with J gene TRBJ1-5; 9 nucleotides align to TRBD1. Trimming at V came to 5 bases and at J to 4 bases, leaving 6 bases not matched to a gene. CDR3 length: 15 residues. The V gene's germline CDR1 is MNHNS and CDR2 SASEGT. The CDR3 is CASSPLDRGNQPQHF. For the CDR3, the DNA is TGTGCCAGCAGTCCGCTAGACAGGGGGAATCAGCCCCAGCATTTT.

V and J are TRBV5-1 and TRBJ1-3; 7 bases are shared with TRBD1. From germline, CDR1 is SGHRS and CDR2 YFSETQ. J lost 4 bases, V lost 4 bases, and 5 bases had no gene match. The CDR3 consists of 14 residues. CDR3 region: CASSPPGQGNTIYF. In DNA, the CDR3 is TGCGCCAGCAGCCCGCCGGGACAGGGAAACACCATATATTTT.

V gene TRBV2 combines with J gene TRBJ1-4, with D maybe TRBD1 (6 bases). There are 13 residues in the CDR3. V was shortened by 6 bases and J by 4 bases, with 9 bases between the two germline ends. Germline V gives CDR1 SNHLY, CDR2 FYNNEI. The CDR3 DNA reads TGTGCCAGCAGGGGGGCAAATAATGAAAAACTGTTTTTT. This encodes CASRGANNEKLFF. The full variable domain, with the rest looked up from reference TRBV2 and TRBJ1-4, is EPEVTQTPSHQVTQMGQEVILRCVPISNHLYFYWYRQILGQKVEFLVSFYNNEISEKSEIFDDQFSVERPDGSNFTLKIRSTKLEDSAMYFCASRGANNEKLFFGSGTQLSVL.

The chain has TRBV10-2 and TRBJ1-1, with unresolved D. The V gene lost 4 bases and the J gene lost 11 bases, with 11 bases spanning the gap. CDR1 and CDR2 from the germline V gene are WSHSY and SAAADI. CDR3 size: 11 residues. For the CDR3, the DNA is TGCGCCAGCAGTGTTGGACTTGGCGCTTTCTTT. Translation gives CASSVGLGAFF.

This clone was seen just once. The CDR3 DNA is TGTGCCATCTCTGAGCTGAAAACAGATACGCAGTATTTT. This translates into CAISELKTDTQYF. The V gene is TRBV10-3, the J gene TRBJ2-3; D unresolved. Germline values: CDR1 ENHRY, CDR2 SYGVKD. The CDR3 length is 13 residues. Between the trimmed V and J ends, which lost 8 bases and 3 bases, there was a span of 12 bases.

This clone was seen a few times. A much larger clone is a single base away; this may be a read error. No conserved phenylalanine or tryptophan is present at the end of the CDR3, so a read error is the likely explanation. The chain employs TRBV7-9 and TRBJ2-7; a weak D match, TRBD2 (5 bases). The germline gives CDR1 SEHNR, CDR2 FQNEAQ (reference sequence). V was trimmed by 4 bases and J by 4 bases, leaving 14 bases between them. The CDR3 is 14 residues long. The CDR3 reads CASSSMGDLYEQYL. CDR3 coding DNA: TGTGCCAGCAGCTCGATGGGAGACCTGTACGAGCAGTACTTG.

This chain uses TRBV30 with TRBJ2-1; D unclear. This CDR3 comprises 13 residues. V shed 0 bases and J shed 6 bases, with 9 bases lying between them. Germline CDR1 and CDR2: GTSNPN and SVGIG (reference sequence). CDR3 coding DNA: TGTGCCTGGAGTGTCAACCGAGGCAATGAGCAGTTCTTC. Its translation is CAWSVNRGNEQFF.